This is a list of T cell receptor beta chains from one sample in a study of blood T cell repertoires in COVID-19. Clones were sequenced by immunoSEQ multiplex PCR, and TCRdb holds only the in-frame ones, with some missing. This table holds 100,000 or so clones, approximately 78% found once. The sequencing sample was made of peripheral blood. These receptors were taken from a woman of 80 years or more with acute or convalescent COVID-19. The CDR3 runs from the conserved cysteine through the conserved F or W. Clone sizes are given selectively: once, few, many, or a class where the clone is expanded.

size | V | CDR3
- | TRBV6-2/TRBV6-3 | CASSITSGAYNEQFF
- | TRBV5-1 | CASSWAKPTDTQYF
- | TRBV7-2 | CASSLQGGRTEAFF
- | TRBV19 | CASSIEGTGANTEAFF
- | TRBV5-1 | CASSLALGRAGGYTF
- | TRBV14 | CASSQDRLAGWLNTGELFF
- | TRBV5-6 | CASSLTSGNTGELFF
once | TRBV28 | CASSLRTGYGYTF
once | TRBV11-2 | CASYRPGTNYGYTF
few | TRBV5-1 | CASSASRVSGANVLTF
- | TRBV2 | CASSEQAVWNTGELFF
- | TRBV3-1/TRBV3-2 | CASSQDPGPSYEQYF
- | TRBV7-2 | CASSPTQGSNTEAFF
many | TRBV5-5 | CASTPLYNEQFF
- | TRBV2 | CASSEEGAAKEAFF
few | TRBV7-6 | CASSLEPGLGNTIYF
- | TRBV18 | CASSEGRGIGYGYTF
- | TRBV12-3/TRBV12-4 | CASSLQNTEAFF
- | TRBV24-1 | CATLGYRVIYNSPLHF
once | TRBV11-2 | CASSRAGTGAPQAFF
- | TRBV12-5 | CASGLDREKEQYF
- | TRBV11-3 | CASSDGLAGSQYF
- | TRBV28 | CASITGHPGSPLHF
- | TRBV5-1 | CASSPGGGDYGYTF